The present T cell receptor beta chain was sequenced within a study of blood T cell repertoires in COVID-19. For the study at large: COVID-19 samples collected from the United States, Italy and Spain covered acute and convalescent phases. PBMCs, B-cell-depleted T cells, or T cells were the source of the cDNA or gDNA that made up the material.

The CDR3 contains 13 residues. CDR1 is SEHNR and CDR2 is FQNEAQ in the germline V gene (reference sequence). The V and J ends lost 4 bases and 7 bases respectively, with 13 bases between them. Original methodology: Nucleated cell number was recorded as an estimate derived from reference gene primer amplification. The table came from immunoSEQ multiplex PCR; TCRdb's copy has only in-frame clones and leaves some out. From that table come the V and J calls and clone size; the DNA was used to work out D and trimming. The profile shows 85,000 to 100,000 clones, roughly 83% of them singletons. This receptor was identified in a human donor in a cohort sampled during active COVID-19. Sequencing was done on a sample of peripheral blood. The chain uses TRBV7-9 and TRBJ1-2; no definite D call. CDR3 sequence: CASSSLGTVGYTF. DNA of the CDR3: TGTGCCAGCAGCTCCCTAGGAACGGTTGGCTACACCTTC.